Presented here are 28 T cell receptor beta chains from one specimen sequenced in a study of neurological immune-mediated disorders. TCRdb re-called the 5' RACE reads with MiXCR, one entry per CDR3 protein. The sample lists tens of thousands of distinct CDR3 sequences, less than 25% occurring once. Time point in this sample: technical triplicate 2. Source material: PBMCs. All receptors come from a man between 60 and 75 years old with HTLV-1-associated myelopathy (HAM/TSP).

This clonotype appeared many times. V usage is TRBV20-1 and J usage is TRBJ2-7, with TRBD1 matching over 8 bases. Germline CDR1 reads DFQATT; CDR2 reads SNEGSKA (reference sequence). The CDR3 totals 14 residues. J was trimmed by 6 bases and V by 1 base; bases with no gene match: 8. The CDR3 loop reads CSARGETGAFEQYF. CDR3 coding DNA: TGCAGTGCTAGAGGGGAGACAGGGGCCTTCGAGCAGTACTTC.

This clonotype was detected many times. The V gene is TRBV4-1, the J gene TRBJ2-7; no firm D call. V lost 2 bases to trimming and J lost 3 bases, with 11 bases between them. This CDR3 region has 14 residues. The germline gives CDR1 MGHRA, CDR2 YSYEKL. The CDR3 DNA is TGCGCCAGCAGCCAACATCACAGATACTACGAGCAGTACTTC. Encoded protein: CASSQHHRYYEQYF.

At least ten counts were recorded for this clonotype. This rearrangement joins TRBV29-1 to TRBJ2-2; D is unclear. CDR3 size: 11 residues. V lost 7 bases, J lost 1 base, and 4 bases lay in between. Germline-derived CDR1 and CDR2 are SQVTM and ANQGSEA. The CDR3 bases are TGCAGCGGGCAGAACACCGGGGAGCTGTTTTTT. It is translated as CSGQNTGELFF.

In this sample, this clonotype turned up a few times. V is TRBV5-1 and J is TRBJ2-3; 9 bases line up with TRBD1. V gave up 3 bases and J gave up 4 bases; unmatched junction bases: 9. The germline CDR1 and CDR2 sequences are SGHRS and YFSETQ. The CDR3 covers 16 residues. This CDR3 is CASSSPGQGVADTQYF. The CDR3, as DNA: TGCGCCAGCAGCTCCCCGGGACAGGGTGTCGCAGATACGCAGTATTTT.

This clonotype was recorded many times. The rearrangement links TRBV11-2 to TRBJ2-1; TRBD1 aligns across 9 bases. This CDR3 is built from 14 residues. Looked up from germline, CDR1 is SGHAT and CDR2 is FQNNGV. V dropped 5 bases and J dropped 6; count of bases not matched to a gene: 5. The CDR3 region has the DNA TGTGCCAGCAGCAACGGGACAGGGATCAATGAGCAGTTCTTC. The encoded protein is CASSNGTGINEQFF.

This clonotype was counted at least ten times. The chain is built from TRBV5-6 and TRBJ2-2; D is uncertain. V lost 2 bases and J 1 base, leaving 6 bases between the germline ends. The CDR3 covers 14 residues. The germline V gene has CDR1 SGHDT and CDR2 YYEEEE. DNA for the CDR3: TGTGCCAGCAGCTTCTCTGAGAACACCGGGGAGCTGTTTTTT. Residues: CASSFSENTGELFF.

V is TRBV5-1 and J is TRBJ1-2; TRBD1 aligns across 9 bases. Looked up from germline, CDR1 is SGHRS and CDR2 is YFSETQ. The trim removed 1 base at V and 5 bases at J, leaving 12 bases unmatched. This CDR3 is 17 amino acids long. Here the CDR3 reads CASSLQPPGQGFYGYTF. The CDR3 bases are TGCGCCAGCAGCTTGCAACCCCCGGGACAGGGATTTTATGGCTACACCTTC.

This clonotype came up many times. The chain carries TRBV7-8 and TRBJ1-5, with 8 bases fitting TRBD1. Per the germline V gene, CDR1 is SGHVS and CDR2 is FQNEAQ. V lost 4 bases, J lost 5 bases, and 1 base stayed unmatched. The CDR3 length is 13 residues. The CDR3 nucleotides read TGTGCCAGCAGCTCGGACAGGGATCAGCCCCAGCATTTT. As protein: CASSSDRDQPQHF.

Turning to this clonotype: This may arise from a read error, as a much more abundant clone is one base away. The chain joins TRBV10-3 to TRBJ2-7; D gene uncertain. The CDR3 loop spans 15 amino acids. From germline, CDR1 is ENHRY and CDR2 SYGVKD. V lost 3 bases, J lost 2 bases, and 14 bases lay in between. CDR3 protein: CAISDDPWPTYEQYF. The CDR3 DNA sequence: TGTGCCATCAGTGATGATCCATGGCCCACCTACGAGCAGTACTTC.

The rearrangement uses TRBV5-4 and TRBJ2-1, with 7 bases identical to TRBD1. The CDR3 is made up of 15 amino acids. CDR1 and CDR2 from the germline V gene are SGHNT and YYREEE (reference sequence). V was pared by 3 bases and J by 5 bases, with 8 bases of the junction left unmatched. CDR3 residues: CASSSQGTQNNEQFF. The CDR3 nucleotides are TGTGCCAGCAGCTCACAGGGGACCCAAAACAATGAGCAGTTCTTC.

This clonotype was recorded at least ten times. This chain links TRBV10-2 with TRBJ2-1, with 12 bases matching TRBD2. The V and J ends lost 7 bases and 7 bases, in that order; junction bases with no gene match: 5. This CDR3 is built from 14 residues. Germline V gives CDR1 WSHSY, CDR2 SAAADI. CDR3 region: CASNPSGRANEQFF. DNA of the CDR3: TGCGCCAGCAATCCTAGCGGGAGGGCAAATGAGCAGTTCTTC.

This clonotype showed up just a few times. The chain is built from TRBV9 and TRBJ1-1, with 7 bases matching TRBD1. CDR3 size: 18 residues. V lost 0 bases and J lost 0; bases outside the gene matches: 11. Germline loops: CDR1 SGDLS, CDR2 YYNGEE. The CDR3 loop reads CASSVVGTEQHMNTEAFF. CDR3 bases: TGTGCCAGCAGCGTAGTGGGGACAGAGCAGCATATGAACACTGAAGCTTTCTTT.

The rearrangement uses TRBV27 and TRBJ2-1, with D perhaps TRBD1 (5 bases). Deletions cut 4 bases from V and 2 bases from J, with 12 bases between. From germline, CDR1 is MNHEY and CDR2 SMNVEV (reference sequence). The CDR3 is 15 amino acids. CDR3 amino acids: CASSSRSRAYNEQFF. The CDR3 nucleotides read TGTGCCAGCAGTTCTAGGTCCAGGGCCTACAATGAGCAGTTCTTC.

A remark on this clonotype: No DNA is shown, since the ends of the CDR3 on it are uncertain; the CDR3 is the one TCRdb lists. The chain employs TRBV3-1 and TRBJ2-5. From germline, CDR1 is LGHDT and CDR2 YNNKEL (reference sequence). The length of the CDR3 is 13 amino acids, counting both ends. The CDR3: CASSSFGEGTQYF.

This clonotype was seen many times. V is TRBV12-3 or TRBV12-4 and J is TRBJ2-7; 8 positions agree with TRBD1. V shed 6 bases and J 6 bases; nucleotides not matched to a gene: 13. This CDR3 comprises 15 residues. CDR3 in amino acids: CASSPPDRVKGEQYF. The CDR3 DNA follows: TGTGCCAGCAGCCCTCCGGACAGGGTTAAAGGCGAGCAGTACTTC.

Ten or more counts support this clonotype. The chain couples TRBV10-3 to TRBJ2-5, with D hard to call. Germline V gives CDR1 ENHRY, CDR2 SYGVKD. This CDR3 has 13 residues. Trimming shortened V by 3 bases and J by 5 bases, and 10 bases separated the two germline ends. The CDR3 loop is CAISDGSSETQYF. Here the CDR3 DNA reads TGTGCCATCAGTGATGGCAGTTCGGAGACCCAGTACTTC.

This clonotype occurred many times. The junction shows a germline mismatch at one end, possibly a read error. The V call is TRBV7-7, the J call TRBJ2-1; D call uncertain. Germline CDR1 SSHAT, CDR2 FNYEAQ (reference sequence). The CDR3 has 13 amino acids. DNA for the CDR3: TGTGCTAGCAGCTTAGGTTGGAGTAGTGAGCAGTTCTTC. Its translation: CASSLGWSSEQFF.

This clonotype was found many times. Compared with germline, one end of the junction differs, possibly owing to a read error. V and J are TRBV5-1 and TRBJ1-2; D call uncertain. The CDR3 has 14 residues. CDR1 and CDR2 (germline): SGHRS, YFSETQ. CDR3 coding DNA: TGCGCCAGCAGAAATGGTCCCCAACACTATGGCTACACCTTT. Translated, it gives CASRNGPQHYGYTF.

This chain uses TRBV10-3 with TRBJ2-3; no clear D. V was shortened by 0 bases and J by 3 bases, with 4 bases between the two germline ends. The CDR3 has 13 residues. In germline, CDR1 is ENHRY, CDR2 SYGVKD. CDR3 in amino acids: CAISESWTDTQYF. The CDR3 DNA reads TGTGCCATCAGTGAGTCGTGGACAGATACGCAGTATTTT.

This clonotype occurred many times. The chain is built from TRBV5-1 and TRBJ2-5; no clear D. V was shortened by 0 bases and J by 0 bases, with 9 bases between the two germline ends. Germline loops: CDR1 SGHRS, CDR2 YFSETQ. CDR3 size: 15 residues. The CDR3 region is CASSLAGTHQETQYF. CDR3 coding DNA: TGCGCCAGCAGCTTGGCTGGCACCCACCAAGAGACCCAGTACTTC. Looking up the rest from reference TRBV5-1 and TRBJ2-5 gives the full variable domain: KAGVTQTPRYLIKTRGQQVTLSCSPISGHRSVSWYQQTPGQGLQFLFEYFSETQRNKGNFPGRFSGRQFSNSRSEMNVSTLELGDSALYLCASSLAGTHQETQYFGPGTRLLVL.

This clonotype was counted ten times or more. The chain employs TRBV5-6 and TRBJ2-1; 12 positions match TRBD2. After removal of 8 bases from V and 2 bases from J, the junction contained 17 bases not matched to a gene. Germline CDR1 SGHDT, CDR2 YYEEEE. The CDR3 length is 19 residues. DNA for the CDR3: TGTGCCAGTGTGTGGACTAGCGGGACCCTTGCGGTCGCCTACAATGAGCAGTTCTTC. This encodes CASVWTSGTLAVAYNEQFF.

This clonotype was seen at least ten times. This chain links TRBV30 with TRBJ1-4; no definite D call. Trimming pared 2 bases from V and 8 bases from J, leaving 6 bases between. Germline loops: CDR1 GTSNPN, CDR2 SVGIG (reference sequence). This CDR3 spans 11 amino acids. CDR3 protein: CAWSIREKLFF. In DNA, the CDR3 is TGTGCCTGGAGTATAAGGGAAAAACTGTTTTTT.

This clonotype was counted ten times or more. The chain recombines TRBV12-3 or TRBV12-4 with TRBJ2-7, with 9 bases lining up with TRBD1. The V gene end was trimmed by 9 bases and the J gene end by 4 bases; junction bases not matched to a gene: 13. The CDR3 runs to 15 residues. The CDR3 loop reads CASSKPGQGTYEQYF. The CDR3 DNA follows: TGTGCCAGTTCGAAGCCGGGACAGGGTACGTACGAGCAGTACTTC.

As regards this clonotype: This sequence may be a read error, since a much larger clone differs from it by one base. V is TRBV29-1 and J is TRBJ2-1; 9 positions agree with TRBD2. This CDR3 is built from 15 residues. CDR1 SQVTM and CDR2 ANQGSEA come from the germline V gene. The J segment lost 8 bases and the V segment lost 7 bases, leaving 15 bases of the junction unmatched. CDR3 in amino acids: CSAREDSGSWDEQFF. As DNA, the CDR3 is TGCAGCGCCAGGGAGGATAGCGGGAGTTGGGATGAGCAGTTCTTC.

The rearrangement uses TRBV19 and TRBJ1-2; 8 bases agree with TRBD1. Germline loops: CDR1 LNHDA, CDR2 SQIVND (reference sequence). The CDR3 is made up of 15 amino acids. Trimming at V came to 11 bases and at J to 4 bases, leaving 15 bases not matched to a gene. The CDR3 protein is CACKEAPTGGYGYTF. CDR3 DNA: TGTGCCTGTAAAGAGGCTCCAACAGGGGGCTATGGCTACACCTTC.

The J gene is TRBJ2-5, the V gene TRBV5-5; D may match TRBD1 or TRBD2 (6 bases each). V was cut by 4 bases and J by 6 bases, with 19 bases left in between. The germline gives CDR1 SGHKS, CDR2 YYEKEE (reference sequence). The CDR3 runs 15 residues. The CDR3 DNA reads as TGTGCCAGCAGCCCCTCCGCGGGACACGGGAAGACCCAGTACTTC. It codes for CASSPSAGHGKTQYF.

This clonotype was counted ten times or more. V is TRBV5-5 and J is TRBJ2-1; 11 bases agree with TRBD1. The germline gives CDR1 SGHKS, CDR2 YYEKEE (reference sequence). V was clipped by 5 bases and J by 6 bases; unmatched bases: 4. The CDR3 loop spans 14 amino acids. This CDR3 reads CASRGGTGGNEQFF. The CDR3 DNA reads as TGTGCCAGCAGGGGCGGGACAGGGGGCAATGAGCAGTTCTTC.

There are many counts of this clonotype. The CDR3 DNA is TGCGCCAGCAGCCTCCAACAGGGGGGGAGCTCTGGGGCCAACGTCCTGACTTTC. It codes for CASSLQQGGSSGANVLTF. V gene TRBV5-1 combines with J gene TRBJ2-6, with D perhaps matching TRBD1 (8 bases). Germline V gene lookup returns CDR1 SGHRS and CDR2 YFSETQ. The length of the CDR3 is 18 residues. Between the trimmed V and J ends, which lost 4 bases and 0 bases, there was a span of 17 bases. The whole variable domain, filled in from reference TRBV5-1 and TRBJ2-6, reads KAGVTQTPRYLIKTRGQQVTLSCSPISGHRSVSWYQQTPGQGLQFLFEYFSETQRNKGNFPGRFSGRQFSNSRSEMNVSTLELGDSALYLCASSLQQGGSSGANVLTFGAGSRLTVL.